Listed below are T cell receptor beta chains from one sample, sequenced in a study of shared clonotypes between healthy human individuals. Measured with immunoSEQ multiplex PCR; TCRdb has only the in-frame clones, and not every one. Of some 2,500,000 clones listed, 85% to 95% are singletons. The sample taken for sequencing was naive CD4+ T cells from PBMCs. These receptors all come from a man aged 18 to 30 in good health. Some clones in this sample may be carry-over from other donors' samples. CDR3s include the opening cysteine and the closing phenylalanine or tryptophan. Each record gives: D gene, clone size, V gene, J gene, CDR3 DNA, CDR3 protein. A D gene is named only where the DNA matches it firmly. The size of a clone is reported for some rows only, either as once, few or many, or as a class for expanded clones.

d_call: .
clone_size: .
v_call: TRBV7-8
j_call: TRBJ1-5
cdr3_nt: TGTGCCAGCAGCTCTAGTCTCAATCAGCCCCAGCATTTT
cdr3_aa: CASSSSLNQPQHF

d_call: .
clone_size: .
v_call: TRBV9
j_call: TRBJ1-1
cdr3_nt: TGTGCCAGCAGCGTAGAGGGTTACACTGAAGCTTTCTTT
cdr3_aa: CASSVEGYTEAFF

d_call: .
clone_size: once
v_call: TRBV28
j_call: TRBJ2-3
cdr3_nt: TGTGCCAGCAGTTTCGACCTTTCCCGCAGCACAGATACGCAGTATTTT
cdr3_aa: CASSFDLSRSTDTQYF

d_call: .
clone_size: once
v_call: TRBV28
j_call: TRBJ2-1
cdr3_nt: TGTGCCAGCAGTTCCCTCGCTGGGCGGGCCTCCTACAATGAGCAGTTCTTC
cdr3_aa: CASSSLAGRASYNEQFF

d_call: TRBD1
clone_size: .
v_call: TRBV7-9
j_call: TRBJ2-7
cdr3_nt: TGTGCCAGCAACGGACAGGGATATCTGGAGCAGTACTTC
cdr3_aa: CASNGQGYLEQYF

d_call: .
clone_size: .
v_call: TRBV9
j_call: TRBJ2-5
cdr3_nt: TGTGCCAGCAGCCCCCGCGACCGCGCCATAGAGACCCAGTACTTC
cdr3_aa: CASSPRDRAIETQYF

d_call: .
clone_size: .
v_call: TRBV29-1
j_call: TRBJ2-7
cdr3_nt: TGCAGCGTTGAACTGGGATCAGGGGGGAAAACCCTCTACGAGCAGTACTTC
cdr3_aa: CSVELGSGGKTLYEQYF

d_call: .
clone_size: .
v_call: TRBV5-1
j_call: TRBJ1-1
cdr3_nt: TGCGCCAGCACCCAATCTCACGATGGAGGGAACACTGAAGCTTTCTTT
cdr3_aa: CASTQSHDGGNTEAFF

d_call: TRBD2
clone_size: .
v_call: TRBV11-2
j_call: TRBJ2-1
cdr3_nt: TGTGCCAGCACCCTGAGGGATAGCGGGAGGGACTCCTACAATGAGCAGTTCTTC
cdr3_aa: CASTLRDSGRDSYNEQFF

d_call: TRBD1
clone_size: .
v_call: TRBV28
j_call: TRBJ2-3
cdr3_nt: TGTGCCAGCAGGCCGGGACAGAACACAGATACGCAGTATTTT
cdr3_aa: CASRPGQNTDTQYF

d_call: .
clone_size: .
v_call: TRBV9
j_call: TRBJ2-3
cdr3_nt: TGTGCCAGCAGCGTAGGTCAGGGGTCGGTTTGGGATACGCAGTATTTT
cdr3_aa: CASSVGQGSVWDTQYF

d_call: TRBD2
clone_size: .
v_call: TRBV5-1
j_call: TRBJ2-7
cdr3_nt: TGCGCCAGCAGAACCGGGACTAGCTCCGGCGAGCAGTACTTC
cdr3_aa: CASRTGTSSGEQYF

d_call: .
clone_size: .
v_call: TRBV29-1
j_call: TRBJ1-1
cdr3_nt: TGCAGCGTTGAAGATCGAGTGGGCAGGTACATGAACACTGAAGCTTTCTTT
cdr3_aa: CSVEDRVGRYMNTEAFF

d_call: .
clone_size: .
v_call: TRBV9
j_call: TRBJ2-5
cdr3_nt: TGTGCCAGCAGCGTAGAGGGTAGCGGAGAAGAGACCCAGTACTTC
cdr3_aa: CASSVEGSGEETQYF

d_call: .
clone_size: .
v_call: TRBV2
j_call: TRBJ1-5
cdr3_nt: TGTGCCAGCAGTGCTGGAACGATCGGTCAGCCCCAGCATTTT
cdr3_aa: CASSAGTIGQPQHF

d_call: TRBD1
clone_size: .
v_call: TRBV29-1
j_call: TRBJ2-7
cdr3_nt: TGCAGCGTTTGGGGACAGGGAATGTACGAGCAGTACTTC
cdr3_aa: CSVWGQGMYEQYF

d_call: .
clone_size: .
v_call: TRBV28
j_call: TRBJ1-4
cdr3_nt: TGTGCCAGCAAGATTTTAACTAATGAAAAACTGTTTTTT
cdr3_aa: CASKILTNEKLFF

d_call: TRBD2
clone_size: once
v_call: TRBV5-1
j_call: TRBJ2-3
cdr3_nt: TGCGCCAGCAGCTCTTTGACTAGCGGATATAGCACAGATACGCAGTATTTT
cdr3_aa: CASSSLTSGYSTDTQYF

d_call: .
clone_size: .
v_call: TRBV6-6
j_call: TRBJ1-1
cdr3_nt: TGTGCCAGCAGCCGACAGGAAAACACTGAAGCTTTCTTT
cdr3_aa: CASSRQENTEAFF

d_call: TRBD1
clone_size: once
v_call: TRBV5-4
j_call: TRBJ1-1
cdr3_nt: TGTGCCAGCAGCCCAAACCCGGGACAGGGAACTGAAGCTTTCTTT
cdr3_aa: CASSPNPGQGTEAFF

d_call: .
clone_size: .
v_call: TRBV7-9
j_call: TRBJ2-5
cdr3_nt: TGTGCCAGCAGCTACCGGACTCCCCAAGAGACCCAGTACTTC
cdr3_aa: CASSYRTPQETQYF

d_call: .
clone_size: .
v_call: TRBV5-1
j_call: TRBJ2-3
cdr3_nt: TGCGCCAGCAGCTTGGAGGGGGCAGATACGCAGTATTTT
cdr3_aa: CASSLEGADTQYF

d_call: .
clone_size: .
v_call: TRBV9
j_call: TRBJ2-2
cdr3_nt: TGTGCCAGCAGCCTCCAAGGGACCGGGGAGCTGTTTTTT
cdr3_aa: CASSLQGTGELFF

d_call: .
clone_size: once
v_call: TRBV5-1
j_call: TRBJ2-4
cdr3_nt: TGCGCCAGCAGCTTGGACACAGCCCAGGGCATTCAGTACTTC
cdr3_aa: CASSLDTAQGIQYF

d_call: .
clone_size: .
v_call: TRBV5-1
j_call: TRBJ2-2
cdr3_nt: TGCGCCAGCAGCTTGACGATCGGGGCCGGGGAGCTGTTTTTT
cdr3_aa: CASSLTIGAGELFF

d_call: .
clone_size: .
v_call: TRBV28
j_call: TRBJ2-5
cdr3_nt: TGTGCCAGCAACACCGCGGAGACCCAGTACTTC
cdr3_aa: CASNTAETQYF

d_call: .
clone_size: .
v_call: TRBV7-8
j_call: TRBJ2-7
cdr3_nt: TGTGCCAGCAGCTTAGTCCCAGGGGGGGTCTACGAGCAGTACTTC
cdr3_aa: CASSLVPGGVYEQYF

d_call: .
clone_size: .
v_call: TRBV4-1
j_call: TRBJ1-4
cdr3_nt: TGCGCCAGCAGCCAAGTCGGGGGCGAAAAACTGTTTTTT
cdr3_aa: CASSQVGGEKLFF

d_call: .
clone_size: .
v_call: TRBV27
j_call: TRBJ2-6
cdr3_nt: TGTGCCAGCAGTGGGTCTGGGGCCAACGTCCTGACTTTC
cdr3_aa: CASSGSGANVLTF

d_call: TRBD2
clone_size: .
v_call: TRBV11-2
j_call: TRBJ2-5
cdr3_nt: TGTGCCAGCAGCTTAATTTTAGCGGGCGGGAGCAACCAGTACTTC
cdr3_aa: CASSLILAGGSNQYF

d_call: .
clone_size: .
v_call: TRBV6-5
j_call: TRBJ2-3
cdr3_nt: TGTGCCAGCAGTACCCCAGGAGCAGATACGCAGTATTTT
cdr3_aa: CASSTPGADTQYF